The clone carrying this T cell receptor (beta chain) was picked up many times. Its target is unknown. Unique molecular identifiers were incorporated when the TCRbeta library was constructed. MiXCR, run by TCRdb on the PCR reads, gives a single entry per CDR3 protein. The sample contains around 70,000 distinct CDR3 sequences, approximately 10% of which appear only once. This record comes from a study of T-cell reconstitution after alpha-beta-depleted transplantation in children. Whole-study results and caveats: About two months after transplant, alpha-beta T cells reportedly came from several hundred expanded graft clones. One year after transplant, T-cell counts and diversity came mostly from newly produced T cells.

Germline loops: CDR1 SGHDT, CDR2 YYEEEE. Trimming took 0 bases from V and 8 from J, leaving 12 bases between them. This CDR3 region has 14 residues. The receptor was derived from a boy between 10 and 17 years old with acute myeloid leukemia, due to receive a stem cell transplant. Sequencing used PBMCs, obtained before TCRalphabeta/CD19-depleted stem cell transplant. This sequence joins TRBV5-6 and TRBJ2-1; D is unclear. The CDR3 DNA sequence: TGTGCCAGCAGCTTGGAGTTAGTACGCCATGAGCAGTTCTTC. It yields the protein CASSLELVRHEQFF.